This record looks at one T cell receptor beta chain sequence and its context. No cognate antigen has been identified for it. No quality values exist for individual bases; no much larger clone is one base distant. This specimen belongs to a study of cytomegalovirus exposure and HLA in healthy donors (dated by TCRdb to about 2017). Regarding the study in general: An earlier analysis of approximately 640 of the donors reported 250 to 300 Gb of sequence data and roughly 100 million unique TCR beta sequences from some 180 million T cells. Both class I and class II loci were covered by HLA typing, at four-digit resolution. A later genetic analysis took genome-wide SNP genotypes for about 55% of the 666 donors and used that subset as a discovery cohort. In the later analysis, no new phenotypic data were used to find candidate immune exposures; instead, reliance was placed on TCR beta sequences and their occurrence across donors. A later analysis re-examined previously published TCR beta repertoires from more than 600 donors and added high-resolution HLA genotyping to investigate patterns of TCR occurrence. Donor age, sex, ethnicity and CMV serostatus were collected together with the repertoire data. Typing coverage varied by locus: roughly 620-640 donors for A, B, C, DRB1 and DQB1; roughly 510 for DQA1; 600 to 610 for DPA1; fewer than 480 for DPB1. The study used immunosequencing to profile the T cell repertoires of 600 to 850 subjects and linked those repertoires to cytomegalovirus serostatus. Along with the roughly 670-subject first cohort, a separate validation cohort of some 130 different subjects was used. To decide whether each TCR beta V gene segment behaved as functional or pseudogenic, an earlier analysis of approximately 620 of the donors relied on high-throughput TCR beta sequencing. Because of strong linkage in the cohort, roughly 5 DR-DQ haplotypes were treated as single units for association and clustering. Every discovery cohort repertoire had been produced on one sequencing platform. The study combined high-throughput TCR immunosequencing, statistical association of individual TCRs with disease status, and machine learning to predict cytomegalovirus infection status. An early release covering over 500 HLA-typed donors comprised about 300 gigabases of sequencing data and 85 million or so unique TCR sequences. Among under 450 genotyped donors of the cohort, an average of about 240,000 unique TCR beta nucleotide sequences were sequenced per donor, roughly 20% of them non-productive. The study aimed to test whether cataloging public T cell receptors could reveal signatures of past pathogen exposure. The genetic ancestry cluster associated with self-reported Caucasian donors included about 84% of the roughly 360 genotyped donors.

Library generation was performed with the immunoSEQ multiplex PCR assay. For the multiplex PCR, a mixture combining 60 forward primers for TCR Vbeta segments and 13 reverse primers for TCR Jbeta segments was used. The CDR3 region of rearranged TCR beta genes was amplified from genomic DNA with a multiplex PCR assay. Amplified TCR beta libraries were sequenced as 87-base-pair reads on the Illumina HiSeq System. The published analysis was carried out like this. In a later analysis, roughly 80 million unique TCR beta chains were counted across the roughly 610 repertoires, and around 10 million of these chains were shared by at least two donors. Raw reads were error-corrected and collapsed into unique sequences with a nearest-neighbor algorithm that merged closely related sequences to remove PCR and sequencing errors. CDR3 sequences were aligned to IMGT reference sequences to assign V, D and J gene segments. Each retained sequence needed at least a six-nucleotide match to both a V gene segment and a J gene segment. A rearrangement was called productive if the CDR3 had no stop codons and remained in frame with V and J, and every other rearrangement was called non-productive. Following IMGT convention, CDR3 was defined as the stretch from the second conserved V-encoded cysteine up to the conserved J-encoded phenylalanine. The earlier analysis of some 600 of the donors excluded sequences that lacked an unambiguous match to a single V gene segment. In an earlier analysis of approximately 500 of the donors, a V segment was called functional when productive rearrangements were above 56.7%, and segregating when the standard deviation between donors exceeded 5%. To diagnose cytomegalovirus status from the catalog of TCR beta chain sequences, a statistical classification framework was built. In a later analysis, TCR nucleotide sequences were compared against IMGT/GENE-DB human TR gene sequences so that V and J genes could be assigned. The TCRdist pipeline was used in a later analysis to assign CDR3 sequences and most-parsimonious VDJ recombination scenarios. In a later analysis, each TCR beta chain was defined by its CDR3 amino acid sequence together with its V-gene family, and reads without a unique V-gene family were excluded. In a later analysis, some 600 highly shared, low-generation-probability nucleotide sequences were removed to address suspected cross-contamination and a sequencing artifact. In a later analysis, a clonal expansion index was calculated for each public chain from normalized within-repertoire ranks of inferred template counts. In a later analysis, generation probabilities were computed using a VDJ recombination model fitted to out-of-frame rearrangements, and the results were checked against IGoR. Hypergeometric tests were used in a later analysis to score TCR-TCR, TCR-HLA and TCR-CMV co-occurrence, with a repertoire-size bias correction applied to the TCR pairs. To estimate false discovery rates, a later analysis permuted the HLA or CMV assignments 20 times. In a later analysis, co-occurring TCRs were grouped using DBSCAN, with TCRdist sequence similarity added in when clustering inside HLA-allele-positive subsets. For co-occurrence clustering, repertoires with fewer than 30,000 or more than 120,000 public chains were excluded, along with five repertoires with anomalous nucleotide sharing. Not all clones reach the TCRdb copy of this immuneACCESS table, which keeps in-frame sequences only. Checked studies attribute under half of the gap to unresolved V genes and leave the rest unexplained. The DNA was the basis for D and trimming; V, J and clone size are from that table. In this sample the table shows 110,000 to 150,000 clones, 82% of which occur a single time. Of the sample, roughly 9.7% falls within the top ten clones.

What the authors observed across the whole study: Presence/absence analyses assumed roughly uniform sequencing depth across donors, an assumption that may not hold. In an earlier analysis of 500 to 650 of the donors, most TCR beta V segments appeared in productive rearrangements about 87% or about 30% of the time, broadly matching IMGT annotations. A later genetic analysis associated a missense DCLRE1C variant with V-gene and J-gene trimming of TCR beta chains, and an independent cohort replicated the association. A few of the identified cytomegalovirus-associated TCR beta chains were confirmed in vitro to be specific for cytomegalovirus antigens. A later genetic analysis reported fewer N-insertions in productive TCRs among donors in an Asian-associated ancestry cluster than the approximately 700-donor mean. According to a later analysis, parvovirus B19, influenza, CMV and Epstein-Barr virus appeared linked to several top co-occurrence clusters. Immune exposure information for the cohort was limited to CMV serostatus. Compared with equally common non-associated chains, HLA-associated TCR beta chains in a later analysis were more clonally expanded and had lower generation probabilities. Assigning TCR associations to individual alleles was difficult when HLA alleles, especially DR and DQ, strongly co-occurred. A later analysis found that TCR association rates varied across HLA loci, with DRB1 alleles showing the most associated TCRs and HLA-C alleles the fewest. Most TCR sequences were observed very rarely across donors, whereas some public TCRs were present in many individuals. In both the original and validation cohorts, the classifier was reported to diagnose cytomegalovirus status with high specificity and sensitivity. Because counts were too low, seventeen rarely observed V segments, including chromosome 9 orphons, were excluded from the earlier analysis of 587 of the donors. In this cohort, only TCR beta chains were sequenced, and detectable features were limited by the absence of alpha or paired-chain data. A further reported finding was that TCR beta sequences accurately predicted the HLA-A and HLA-B alleles for most subjects in the first cohort. A cluster of highly shared sequence variants was judged likely to be a technical artifact of the sequencing pipeline. It was suggested by the authors that the approach could potentially be generalized to other disease states and immunological phenotypes. The study gave a list of under 200 TCR beta chains associated with cytomegalovirus. Correlated functional status among segregating V segments might reflect linkage disequilibrium, but an unknown experimental factor could not be ruled out. Most CMV-associated TCR beta chains appeared to be HLA-restricted in a later analysis, and the HLA associations seemed to be driven largely by CMV exposure. Because HLA typing was unavailable for some donors at each locus, only the typed subset was used in association tests. At a false discovery rate of 0.05, a later analysis linked fewer than 20,000 TCR beta sequences to specific HLA alleles.

In total, just over 650 healthy bone marrow donors made up the cohort. All cohort members were sampled while nominally healthy, although unrecorded immune exposures were likely present. The donor was CMV seropositive and was included in the group of 290 or so seropositive cohort members. A peripheral blood sample was collected from each donor, and TCR beta sequencing was performed on peripheral blood mononuclear cells. Genomic DNA was extracted from the blood cell samples with the Qiagen DNeasy Blood Extraction Kit. This sequence originates from a woman aged 55-69 years in good health and CMV-seropositive. Sequenced material: PBMCs.

The nucleotide sequence reads as follows: TGTGCCAGCAATCCGGAGCGGCGAAGCACAGATACGCAGTATTTT. It encodes CASNPERRSTDTQYF. The chain is made from TRBV28 and TRBJ2-3; TRBD2 is a possible D gene, resting on 5 matching bases. The CDR3 holds 15 amino acids from the cysteine to the phenylalanine. The sequence is cut down to CDR3 DNA, 45 bases in frame from base 1. The germline V gene sets CDR1 to MDHEN and CDR2 to SYDVKM. V lost 7 bases and J lost 0 bases; the stretch between them is 14 bases long.